This TCR beta chain appears in the sequencing data of a study of cytomegalovirus exposure and HLA in healthy donors (dated by TCRdb to 2016 to 2017). Background for the entire study: An earlier analysis of roughly 500 of the donors reported about 290 Gb of sequence data and about 100 million unique TCR beta sequences from roughly 200 million T cells. A later analysis re-examined previously published TCR beta repertoires from 500 to 700 donors and added high-resolution HLA genotyping to investigate patterns of TCR occurrence. Besides the first cohort of roughly 640 subjects, a separate validation cohort made up of around 120 different subjects was used. Rather than using new phenotypic data, the later analysis identified candidate immune exposures from TCR beta sequences and from how often those sequences occurred across donors. Both class I and class II loci were covered by HLA typing, at four-digit resolution. In an earlier analysis of 587 of the donors, high-throughput TCR beta sequencing was used to judge whether each TCR beta V gene segment behaved as functional or pseudogenic. To predict cytomegalovirus infection status, the study brought together high-throughput TCR immunosequencing, statistical association of individual TCRs with disease status, and machine learning. Typing coverage varied by locus: roughly 629-630 donors for A, B, C, DRB1 and DQB1; about 520 for DQA1; more than 600 for DPA1; approximately 490 for DPB1. On average, roughly 250,000 unique TCR beta nucleotide sequences were sequenced per donor among fewer than 500 genotyped donors of the cohort, with roughly 18% of those sequences being non-productive. The study profiled the T cell repertoires of fewer than 850 subjects by immunosequencing and related them to cytomegalovirus serostatus. Four to six DR-DQ haplotypes were handled as single units for association and clustering, since linkage in the cohort was strong. Every discovery cohort repertoire had been produced on one sequencing platform. The study aimed to test whether cataloging public T cell receptors could reveal signatures of past pathogen exposure. A later genetic analysis used genome-wide SNP genotypes for about three fifths of the 666 donors, treating that subset as a discovery cohort. Roughly 320 gigabases of sequencing data and around 88 million unique TCR sequences made up an early release that covered fewer than 650 HLA-typed donors. Donor age, sex, ethnicity and CMV serostatus were collected together with the repertoire data. Of the 350 to 400 genotyped donors, 65% to 90% fell in the genetic ancestry cluster associated with self-reported Caucasian donors.

Study-level results and caveats: In a later analysis, HLA-associated TCR beta chains showed more clonal expansion and lower generation probabilities than non-associated chains that were equally common. HLA typing was unavailable for some donors at each locus, so association tests used only the typed subset. According to a later genetic analysis, donors in an Asian-associated ancestry cluster had fewer N-insertions in productive TCRs than the approximately 670-donor mean. A few of the identified cytomegalovirus-associated TCR beta chains were confirmed in vitro to be specific for cytomegalovirus antigens. Immune exposure information for the cohort was limited to CMV serostatus. Cytomegalovirus status was reported to be diagnosed by the classifier with high specificity and sensitivity in both the original and validation cohorts. Correlated functional status among segregating V segments might reflect linkage disequilibrium, but an unknown experimental factor could not be ruled out. According to the authors, the approach could potentially be generalized to other disease states and immunological phenotypes. In the study, 164 TCR beta chains were listed as associated with cytomegalovirus. A later analysis found that TCR association rates varied across HLA loci, with DRB1 alleles showing the most associated TCRs and HLA-C alleles the fewest. Fewer than 20 rarely observed V segments, including chromosome 9 orphons, were excluded from the earlier analysis of about 610 of the donors because counts were too low. The cohort was sequenced for TCR beta chains only, and without alpha or paired-chain data the features that could be detected were limited. A further reported finding was that TCR beta sequences accurately predicted the HLA-A and HLA-B alleles for most subjects in the first cohort. Some IMGT-functional V segments, including TRBV6-2 and TRBV6-3, could not be told apart with the 87-base-pair reads, so those segments were excluded. An earlier analysis of 450 to 750 of the donors showed that most TCR beta V segments appeared in productive rearrangements either about 87% or about 30% of the time, which broadly matched IMGT annotations. Across donors, most TCR sequences were observed very rarely, whereas some public TCRs were present in many individuals. Most CMV-associated TCR beta chains appeared to be HLA-restricted in a later analysis, and the HLA associations seemed to be driven largely by CMV exposure. A cluster of highly shared sequence variants was judged likely to be a technical artifact of the sequencing pipeline. In a later genetic analysis, a missense DCLRE1C variant was associated with V-gene and J-gene trimming of TCR beta chains, and the association was replicated in an independent cohort. According to a later analysis, parvovirus B19, influenza, CMV and Epstein-Barr virus appeared linked to several top co-occurrence clusters. When HLA alleles, especially DR and DQ, strongly co-occurred, TCR associations were difficult to assign to individual alleles. Specific HLA alleles were associated with 15,000 to 20,000 TCR beta sequences at a false discovery rate of 0.05 in a later analysis. Sequencing depth was assumed to be roughly uniform across donors in the presence/absence analyses, though that assumption may not hold.

Worth noting for this clone: It lacks a known antigen. No much larger clone exists at a distance of one base, and base qualities are not known.

Library method: the immunoSEQ multiplex PCR assay. For the multiplex PCR, a mixture combining 60 forward primers for TCR Vbeta segments and 13 reverse primers for TCR Jbeta segments was used. The CDR3 region of rearranged TCR beta genes was amplified from genomic DNA with a multiplex PCR assay. The Illumina HiSeq System was used to sequence the amplified TCR beta libraries as 87-base-pair reads. Processing in the source paper ran as follows. Across the roughly 700 repertoires, a later analysis counted about 81 million unique TCR beta chains, roughly 11 million of which were shared by at least two donors. A nearest-neighbor algorithm error-corrected the raw reads and collapsed the reads into unique sequences, merging closely related sequences to remove PCR and sequencing errors. CDR3 sequences were aligned to IMGT reference sequences to assign V, D and J gene segments. For a sequence to be retained, a match of at least six nucleotides to both a V gene segment and a J gene segment was required. A rearrangement was called productive if the CDR3 had no stop codons and remained in frame with V and J, and every other rearrangement was called non-productive. CDR3 was defined according to IMGT convention as the region running from the second conserved V-encoded cysteine to the conserved J-encoded phenylalanine. The earlier analysis of 550 to 650 of the donors excluded any sequence lacking an unambiguous match to a single V gene segment. In an earlier analysis of about 590 of the donors, a V segment was called functional when productive rearrangements were above 56.7%, and segregating when the standard deviation between donors exceeded 5%. To diagnose cytomegalovirus status from the catalog of TCR beta chain sequences, a statistical classification framework was built. A later analysis assigned V and J genes by comparing TCR nucleotide sequences with IMGT/GENE-DB human TR gene sequences. Using the TCRdist pipeline, a later analysis assigned CDR3 sequences along with most-parsimonious VDJ recombination scenarios. In a later analysis, each TCR beta chain was defined by its CDR3 amino acid sequence together with its V-gene family, and reads lacking a unique V-gene family were excluded. In a later analysis, 550 to 650 highly shared, low-generation-probability nucleotide sequences were removed to address suspected cross-contamination and a sequencing artifact. In a later analysis, a clonal expansion index for each public chain was calculated from normalized within-repertoire ranks of inferred template counts. Generation probabilities in a later analysis came from a VDJ recombination model fitted to out-of-frame rearrangements, and those results were checked against IGoR. In a later analysis, hypergeometric tests were used to score TCR-TCR, TCR-HLA and TCR-CMV co-occurrence, with a repertoire-size bias correction applied to TCR pairs. False discovery rates were estimated in a later analysis by permuting HLA or CMV assignments 20 times. In a later analysis, co-occurring TCRs were grouped with DBSCAN, and TCRdist sequence similarity was added when clustering was performed within HLA-allele-positive subsets. Repertoires with fewer than 30,000 or more than 120,000 public chains, plus five repertoires with anomalous nucleotide sharing, were excluded from co-occurrence clustering. Not all clones reach the TCRdb copy of this immuneACCESS table, which keeps in-frame sequences only. Checked studies attribute under half of the gap to unresolved V genes and leave the rest unexplained. That table furnishes V, J and clone size, whereas the DNA furnished D and trimming. The sample includes about 130,000 clones, with 80% observed a single time. Under 3% of the sample goes to the ten largest clones.

Including the terminal cysteine and phenylalanine, the CDR3 comprises 21 residues. Only CDR3 DNA is held: 63 bases, read in frame from base 1. V has 1 base trimmed and J has 0 bases trimmed; junction bases matching no gene number 14. CDR1 is given as SGHRS and CDR2 as YFSETQ, both from the germline V gene. The cohort was made up of approximately 700 healthy bone marrow donors. All cohort members were sampled while nominally healthy, although unrecorded immune exposures were likely present. The donor was CMV seronegative and belonged to the group of 320 or so seronegative cohort members. A peripheral blood sample was collected from each donor, and TCR beta sequencing was performed on peripheral blood mononuclear cells. The Qiagen DNeasy Blood Extraction Kit was used to extract genomic DNA from the blood cell samples.

Sequences were obtained from PBMCs. The V and J genes are TRBV5-1 and TRBJ1-4, and TRBD1 matches 11 of the central bases. The TCR comes from a man aged 30-40 years in good health and CMV-seronegative. In nucleotides, the sequence is TGCGCCAGCAGCTTGAGGGGGTACATCGGACAGGGGGCCCCAACTAATGAAAAACTGTTTTTT. Translated, this gives CASSLRGYIGQGAPTNEKLFF.